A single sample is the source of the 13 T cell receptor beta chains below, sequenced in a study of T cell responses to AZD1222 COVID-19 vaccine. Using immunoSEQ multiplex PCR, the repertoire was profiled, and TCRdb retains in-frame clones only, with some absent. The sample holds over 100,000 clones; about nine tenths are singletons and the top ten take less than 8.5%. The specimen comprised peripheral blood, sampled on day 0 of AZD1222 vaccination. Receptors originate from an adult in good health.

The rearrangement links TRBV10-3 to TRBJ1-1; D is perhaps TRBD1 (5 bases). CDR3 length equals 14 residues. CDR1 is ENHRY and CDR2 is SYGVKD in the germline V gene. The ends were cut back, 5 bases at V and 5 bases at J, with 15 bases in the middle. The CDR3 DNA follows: TGTGCCATCAGTTTCCGGGGCCCGGGGACTGAAGCTTTCTTT. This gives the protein CAISFRGPGTEAFF.

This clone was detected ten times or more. CDR3 sequence: CASSPPQVGPYGYTF. CDR3 nucleotides: TGTGCCAGCTCACCACCACAGGTTGGCCCCTATGGCTACACCTTC. The chain uses TRBV18 and TRBJ1-2; tentatively, D is TRBD1 (5 bases). The germline V gene has CDR1 KGHSH and CDR2 LQKENI. Trimming took 0 bases from V and 4 from J, leaving 12 bases between them. This CDR3 has 15 residues.

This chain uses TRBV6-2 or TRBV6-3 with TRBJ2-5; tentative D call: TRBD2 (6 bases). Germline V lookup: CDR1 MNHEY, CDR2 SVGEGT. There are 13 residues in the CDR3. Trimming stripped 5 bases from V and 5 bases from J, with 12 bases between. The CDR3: CASSTRDWETQYF. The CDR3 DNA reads TGTGCCAGCAGTACCCGGGACTGGGAGACCCAGTACTTC.

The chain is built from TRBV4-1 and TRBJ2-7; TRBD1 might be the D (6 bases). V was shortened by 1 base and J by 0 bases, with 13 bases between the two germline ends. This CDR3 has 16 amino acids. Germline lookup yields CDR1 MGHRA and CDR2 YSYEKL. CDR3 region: CASSQGEAGDSYEQYF. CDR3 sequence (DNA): TGCGCCAGCAGCCAAGGAGAGGCAGGGGACTCCTACGAGCAGTACTTC.

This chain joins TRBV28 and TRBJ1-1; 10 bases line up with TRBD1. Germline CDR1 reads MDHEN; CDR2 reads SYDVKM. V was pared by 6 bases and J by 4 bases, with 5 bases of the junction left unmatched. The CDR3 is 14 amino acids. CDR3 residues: CASRSTGGLTEAFF. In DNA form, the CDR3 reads TGTGCCAGCAGGTCGACAGGGGGCCTCACTGAAGCTTTCTTT.

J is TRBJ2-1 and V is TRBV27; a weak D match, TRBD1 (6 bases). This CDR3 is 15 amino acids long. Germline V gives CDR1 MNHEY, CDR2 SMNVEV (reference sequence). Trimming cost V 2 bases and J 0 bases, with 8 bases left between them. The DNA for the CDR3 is TGTGCCAGCAGTTTAAGGACAGACTCCTACAATGAGCAGTTCTTC. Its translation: CASSLRTDSYNEQFF.

The DNA of the CDR3 is TGTGCCAGCACCTTCGGTGCAGGAACTGTCAATTCACCCCTCCACTTT. It specifies CASTFGAGTVNSPLHF. The chain has TRBV28 and TRBJ1-6, with no clear D. Germline V gene lookup returns CDR1 MDHEN and CDR2 SYDVKM. V lost 7 bases, J lost 7 bases, and 20 bases lay in between. The CDR3 length is 16 residues.

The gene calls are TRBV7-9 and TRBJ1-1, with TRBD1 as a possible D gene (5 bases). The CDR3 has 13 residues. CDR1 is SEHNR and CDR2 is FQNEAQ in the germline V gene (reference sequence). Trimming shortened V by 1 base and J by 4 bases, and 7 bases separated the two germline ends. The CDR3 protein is CASSLVGVTEAFF. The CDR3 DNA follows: TGTGCCAGCAGCTTAGTAGGGGTCACTGAAGCTTTCTTT.

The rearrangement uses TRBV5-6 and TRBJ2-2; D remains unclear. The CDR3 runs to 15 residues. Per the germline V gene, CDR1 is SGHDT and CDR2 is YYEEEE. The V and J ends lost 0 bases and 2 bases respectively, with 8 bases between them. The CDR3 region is CASSLGLVNTGELFF. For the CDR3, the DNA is TGTGCCAGCAGCTTGGGGCTCGTAAACACCGGGGAGCTGTTTTTT.

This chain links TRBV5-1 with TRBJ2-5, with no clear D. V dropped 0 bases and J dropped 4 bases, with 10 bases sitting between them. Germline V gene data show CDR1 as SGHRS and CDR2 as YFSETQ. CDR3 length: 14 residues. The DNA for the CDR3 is TGCGCCAGCAGCTTGGCACCGGTTTCAGAGACCCAGTACTTC. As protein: CASSLAPVSETQYF.

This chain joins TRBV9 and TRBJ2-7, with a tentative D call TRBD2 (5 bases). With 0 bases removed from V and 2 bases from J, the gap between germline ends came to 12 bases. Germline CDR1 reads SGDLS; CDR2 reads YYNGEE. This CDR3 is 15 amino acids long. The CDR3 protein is CASSVDEGLAYEQYF. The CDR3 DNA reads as TGTGCCAGCAGCGTAGACGAGGGCCTGGCCTACGAGCAGTACTTC.

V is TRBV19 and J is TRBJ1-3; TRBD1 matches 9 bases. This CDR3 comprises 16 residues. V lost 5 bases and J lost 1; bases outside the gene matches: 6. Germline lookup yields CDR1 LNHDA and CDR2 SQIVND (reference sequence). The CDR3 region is CASSPGQGRSGNTIYF. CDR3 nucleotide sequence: TGTGCCAGTAGTCCGGGACAGGGACGATCTGGAAACACCATATATTTT. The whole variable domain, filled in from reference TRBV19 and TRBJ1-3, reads DGGITQSPKYLFRKEGQNVTLSCEQNLNHDAMYWYRQDPGQGLRLIYYSQIVNDFQKGDIAEGYSVSREKKESFPLTVTSAQKNPTAFYLCASSPGQGRSGNTIYFGEGSWLTVV.

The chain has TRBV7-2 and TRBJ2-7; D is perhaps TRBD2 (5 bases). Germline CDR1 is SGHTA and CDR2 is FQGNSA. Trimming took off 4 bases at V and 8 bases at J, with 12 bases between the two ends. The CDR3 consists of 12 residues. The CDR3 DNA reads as TGTGCCAGCAGCTCGCGGGCCGAAAAGCAGTACTTC. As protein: CASSSRAEKQYF.